The clone carrying this T cell receptor beta chain has only a few counts. Its antigen is still unknown. The assay was immunoSEQ multiplex PCR, and TCRdb's table has in-frame clones only and misses some. The repertoire holds over 14,000 clones, with 70% as singletons. This entry belongs to a study of neoadjuvant anti-PD-1 for oral cavity cancer. Time point in this sample: after neoadjuvant nivolumab, at surgical resection. PBMCs were not maintained or expanded in culture before analysis. Deletions cut 7 bases from V and 4 bases from J, with 13 bases between. The CDR3 runs 13 residues. Germline CDR1 and CDR2: LNHDA and SQIVND (reference sequence). General study results and limits: Only three patients per response group were TCR-analyzed; validation needed.

The sequencing used PBMCs, collected after nivolumab (anti-PD-1) treatment. The sequence came from a person aged 40-85 years with oral cavity squamous cell carcinoma. V gene TRBV19 combines with J gene TRBJ1-2; D gene unclear. DNA of the CDR3: TGTGCCAGTATAGGCAGTGGCACCTATGGCTACACCTTC. Translation gives CASIGSGTYGYTF.